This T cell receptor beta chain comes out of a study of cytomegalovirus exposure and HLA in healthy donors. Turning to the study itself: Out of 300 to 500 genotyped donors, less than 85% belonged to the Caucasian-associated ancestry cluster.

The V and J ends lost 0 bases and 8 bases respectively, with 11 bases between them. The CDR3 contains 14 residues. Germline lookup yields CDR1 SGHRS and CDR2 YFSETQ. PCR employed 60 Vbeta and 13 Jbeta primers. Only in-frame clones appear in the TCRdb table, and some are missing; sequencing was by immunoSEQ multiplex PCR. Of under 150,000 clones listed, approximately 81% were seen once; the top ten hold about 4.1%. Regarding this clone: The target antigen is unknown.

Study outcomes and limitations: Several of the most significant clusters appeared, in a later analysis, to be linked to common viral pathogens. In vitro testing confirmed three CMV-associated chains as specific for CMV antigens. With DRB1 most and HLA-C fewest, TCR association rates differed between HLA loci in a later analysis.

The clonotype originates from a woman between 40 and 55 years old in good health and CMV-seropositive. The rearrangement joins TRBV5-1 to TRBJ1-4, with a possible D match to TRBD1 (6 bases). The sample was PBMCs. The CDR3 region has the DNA TGCGCCAGCAGCTTGGCCGGACAGACCGAAAAACTGTTTTTT. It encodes CASSLAGQTEKLFF.